A single sample is the source of the 7 T cell receptor beta chains below, sequenced in a study of CD8+ T cells in alopecia areata. Sequencing relied on a cDNA template that was reverse transcribed from extracted RNA. Repertoires were generated with immunoSEQ multiplex PCR, while TCRdb's copy carries only in-frame clones and drops some. The sample gives 110,000 to 150,000 clones, around 58% of which show up once; roughly 6.7% is in the top ten. This material consisted of CD4+ T cells sorted from blood, taken at week 0. These receptor sequences come from a human donor with alopecia areata.

The rearrangement links TRBV13 to TRBJ1-2, with D maybe TRBD1 (5 bases). The length of the CDR3 is 14 residues. The V gene's germline CDR1 is PRHDT and CDR2 FYEKMQ (reference sequence). V was cut by 4 bases and J by 6 bases, with 15 bases left in between. In DNA, the CDR3 is TGTGCCAGCAGCTGGGGTCGGGTAGGGGATGGCTACACCTTC. Amino acids: CASSWGRVGDGYTF.

The gene calls are TRBV7-3 and TRBJ1-1; no reliable D call. There are 14 residues in the CDR3. Trimming took 2 bases from V and 4 from J, leaving 11 bases between them. The germline gives CDR1 SGHTA, CDR2 FQGTGA. This CDR3 reads CASSLGGIGTEAFF. As DNA, the CDR3 is TGTGCCAGCAGCTTAGGAGGGATAGGCACTGAAGCTTTCTTT.

The rearrangement uses TRBV5-1 and TRBJ2-7, with TRBD1 as a possible D gene (5 bases). Trimming removed 4 bases from V and 1 base from J, with 18 bases in between. Germline values: CDR1 SGHRS, CDR2 YFSETQ. The CDR3 has 16 residues. CDR3 sequence: CASSHSVGPTSYEQYF. The CDR3 DNA reads as TGCGCCAGCAGCCACAGTGTGGGGCCGACTTCCTACGAGCAGTACTTC.

The chain carries TRBV25-1 and TRBJ1-6, with 7 nucleotides matching TRBD1. The CDR3 spans 14 residues. In germline, CDR1 is MGHDK, CDR2 SYGVNS. Trimming cost V 5 bases and J 7 bases; bases outside gene matches: 5. As DNA, the CDR3 is TGTGCCAGCAGTCCACAGGGGCGGAATTCACCCCTCCACTTT. It is translated as CASSPQGRNSPLHF.

The chain is built from TRBV7-2 and TRBJ2-3; D perhaps matches TRBD1 (5 bases). The CDR3 loop spans 12 amino acids. Germline V gene lookup returns CDR1 SGHTA and CDR2 FQGNSA. The V gene lost 5 bases and the J gene lost 4 bases, with 7 bases spanning the gap. The CDR3 DNA reads TGTGCCAGCAGCCCCAGGGCAGATACGCAGTATTTT. This encodes CASSPRADTQYF. Together with reference TRBV7-2 and TRBJ2-3, the CDR3 gives the full variable domain: GAGVSQSPSNKVTEKGKDVELRCDPISGHTALYWYRQSLGQGLEFLIYFQGNSAPDKSGLPSDRFSAERTGGSVSTLTIQRTQQEDSAVYLCASSPRADTQYFGPGTRLTVL.

V usage is TRBV4-1 and J usage is TRBJ2-7; 7 nucleotides line up with TRBD2. CDR1 and CDR2 from the germline V gene are MGHRA and YSYEKL. V was clipped by 1 base and J by 4 bases; unmatched bases: 10. The CDR3 sequence is 16 residues long. CDR3 region: CASSQAPTGGLYEQYF. CDR3 coding DNA: TGCGCCAGCAGCCAAGCCCCAACGGGGGGTCTATACGAGCAGTACTTC.

This clone was seen only a few times. A read error may produce the germline difference seen at one junction end. CDR3 sequence reads: CAWSHPPAPGPGKF. The DNA for the CDR3 is TGTGCCTGGAGTCATCCGCCCGCACCGGGTCCGGGCAAATTC. V and J are TRBV30 and TRBJ2-7; D gene unclear. Germline CDR1 and CDR2: GTSNPN and SVGIG (reference sequence). CDR3 length equals 14 residues.